The sequence of this TCR beta chain was determined in a study of blood T cells in healthy people across ages. For the second PCR, which ran for roughly 6 to 12 cycles, a sample-barcoded 5' primer and a J-beta primer mix were used. Each TCR beta cDNA got a 12-nucleotide random molecular identifier. TCRdb fed the 5' RACE reads into MiXCR, producing one record per CDR3 protein. Of more than 800,000 distinct CDR3 sequences listed, over 35% are singletons. Looked up from germline, CDR1 is MNHEY and CDR2 is SVGAGI. CDR3 length equals 14 residues. A few counts support this clonotype. The source material was blood. The chain is built from TRBV6-5 and TRBJ2-5; D might be TRBD1 (5 bases). The end of the DNA aligns better with TRBJ2-7, so the J call may be wrong. The source of this sequence is a woman aged 55-70 years in good health. CDR3 sequence (DNA): TGTGCCAGCAGTACTACAGGTCAACCCTACGAGCAGTACTTC. It specifies CASSTTGQPYEQYF.